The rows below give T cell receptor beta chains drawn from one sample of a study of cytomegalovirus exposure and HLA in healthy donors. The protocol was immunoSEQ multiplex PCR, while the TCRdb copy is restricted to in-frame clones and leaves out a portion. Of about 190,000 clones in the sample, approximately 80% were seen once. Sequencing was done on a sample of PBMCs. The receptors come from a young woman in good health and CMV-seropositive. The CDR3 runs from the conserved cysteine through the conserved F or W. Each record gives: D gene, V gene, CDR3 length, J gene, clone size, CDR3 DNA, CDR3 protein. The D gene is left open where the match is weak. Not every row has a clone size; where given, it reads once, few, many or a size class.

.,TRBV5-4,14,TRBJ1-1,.,TGTGCCAGCAGCTTGCGAGGGTTGGGCACTGAAGCTTTCTTT,CASSLRGLGTEAFF
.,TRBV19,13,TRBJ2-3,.,TGTGCCAGTAGTACAGTACACACAGATACGCAGTATTTT,CASSTVHTDTQYF
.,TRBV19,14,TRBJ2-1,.,TGTGCCAGTAGTATGGGCGACACCCACAATGAGCAGTTCTTC,CASSMGDTHNEQFF
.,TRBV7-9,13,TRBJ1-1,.,TGTGCCAGCAGCTTAGGCGCCCCATTCGGGGCTTTCTTT,CASSLGAPFGAFF
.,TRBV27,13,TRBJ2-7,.,TGTGCCAGCAGTTTATGGCTAGCTACTGAGCAGTACTTC,CASSLWLATEQYF
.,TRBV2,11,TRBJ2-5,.,TGTGCCAGCCGGGAGCAAGAGACCCAGTACTTC,CASREQETQYF
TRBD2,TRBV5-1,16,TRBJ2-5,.,TGCGCCAGCAGCTTGACGGCGGGGGGTTCGGTAGAGACCCAGTACTTC,CASSLTAGGSVETQYF
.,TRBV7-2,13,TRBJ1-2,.,TGTGCCAGCAGCTTAGGGGAGCACTATGGCTACACCTTC,CASSLGEHYGYTF
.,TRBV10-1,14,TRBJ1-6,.,TGCGCCAGCAGCGCCACAATTGGCGGCTCACCCCTCCACTTT,CASSATIGGSPLHF
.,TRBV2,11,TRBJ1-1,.,TGTGCCAGCAGCGATGACAGTGAAGCTTTCTTT,CASSDDSEAFF
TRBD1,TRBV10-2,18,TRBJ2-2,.,TGCGCCAGCAGTGAGGACTTGGACAGGGCAACGAACACCGGGGAGCTGTTTTTT,CASSEDLDRATNTGELFF
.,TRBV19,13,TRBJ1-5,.,TGTGCCAGTAGTAGCGACTGGGATCAGCCCCAGCATTTT,CASSSDWDQPQHF
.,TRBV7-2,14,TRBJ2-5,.,TGTGCCAGCAGCCCTCGCCGGGGGACGGAGACCCAGTACTTC,CASSPRRGTETQYF
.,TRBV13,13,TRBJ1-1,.,TGTGCCAGCAGCTCGACAGCCGTCACTGAAGCTTTCTTT,CASSSTAVTEAFF
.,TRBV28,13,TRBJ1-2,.,TGTGCCAGCAGCTTGACACAGCCCTATGGCTACACCTTC,CASSLTQPYGYTF
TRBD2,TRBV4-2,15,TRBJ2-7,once,TGTGCCAGCAGCCCAGGGCTAGCGGGCAACTACGAGCAGTACTTC,CASSPGLAGNYEQYF
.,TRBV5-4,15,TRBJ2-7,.,TGTGCCAGCAGCGCAGACAGGTCGAATAGCTACGAGCAGTACTTC,CASSADRSNSYEQYF
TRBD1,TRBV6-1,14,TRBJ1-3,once,TGTGCCAGCGGATATACAGGGGATGGAAACACCATATATTTT,CASGYTGDGNTIYF
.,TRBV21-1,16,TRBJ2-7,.,TGTGCCAGCAGCAAAGATTTGAGAGTGAGCTACTACGAGCAGTACTTC,CASSKDLRVSYYEQYF
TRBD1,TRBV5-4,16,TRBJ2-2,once,TGTGCCAGCAGCTTGGGGCTTACAACAGGGGCCGGGGAGCTGTTTTTT,CASSLGLTTGAGELFF
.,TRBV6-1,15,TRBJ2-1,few,TGTGCCAGCTTCCCGATGCGGAGCTCCTACAATGAGCAGTTCTTC,CASFPMRSSYNEQFF
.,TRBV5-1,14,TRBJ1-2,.,TGCGCCAGCAGCCCGGAACTGACGGGTATTGGCTACACCTTC,CASSPELTGIGYTF
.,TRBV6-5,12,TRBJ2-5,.,TGTGCCAGCAGCCCGACAGAAGAGACCCAGTACTTC,CASSPTEETQYF
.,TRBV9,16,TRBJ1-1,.,TGTGCCAGCAGCGGCGGGGGGACCTCGGTTGGAACTGAAGCTTTCTTT,CASSGGGTSVGTEAFF
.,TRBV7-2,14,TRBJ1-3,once,TGTGCCAGCAGAGTTACAGGGCCGGGAAACACCATATATTTT,CASRVTGPGNTIYF
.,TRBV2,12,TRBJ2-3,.,TGTGCCAGCAGAGCCCCCCAAGATACGCAGTATTTT,CASRAPQDTQYF
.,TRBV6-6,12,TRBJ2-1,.,TGTGCCAGCAACCACTATGGGAATGAGCAGTTCTTC,CASNHYGNEQFF
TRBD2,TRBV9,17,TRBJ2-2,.,TGTGCCAGCAGTTTAGCGAGACTAGCGGAGAACACCGGGGAGCTGTTTTTT,CASSLARLAENTGELFF
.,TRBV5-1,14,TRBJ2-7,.,TGCGCCAGCAGCTTGGACAGCATTTCCTACGAGCAGTACTTC,CASSLDSISYEQYF
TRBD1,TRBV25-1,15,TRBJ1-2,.,TGTGCCAGCAGTGATCTCGGGACAGGGATCTATGGCTACACCTTC,CASSDLGTGIYGYTF
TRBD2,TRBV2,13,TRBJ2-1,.,TGTGCCAGCAGTTCCTCAGGGAGGGGTGAGCAGTTCTTC,CASSSSGRGEQFF
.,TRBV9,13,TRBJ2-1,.,TGTGCCAGCAGCGTAGGCAGCTACAATGAGCAGTTCTTC,CASSVGSYNEQFF
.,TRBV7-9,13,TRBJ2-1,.,TGTGCCAGCAGCACCGACACGTCCAATGAGCAGTTCTTC,CASSTDTSNEQFF
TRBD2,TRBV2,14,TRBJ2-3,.,TGTGCCAGCAGTGAAGTAGCGGGAGAACATACGCAGTATTTT,CASSEVAGEHTQYF
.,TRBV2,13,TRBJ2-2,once,TGTGCCAGCAGTGTCGGGTACGCCGGGGAGCTGTTTTTT,CASSVGYAGELFF
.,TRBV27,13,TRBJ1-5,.,TGTGCCAGCAGTTGGGGGCTCAATCAGCCCCAGCATTTT,CASSWGLNQPQHF
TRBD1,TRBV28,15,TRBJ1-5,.,TGTGCCAGCAGTCAGGGGGCCAATAGCAATCAGCCCCAGCATTTT,CASSQGANSNQPQHF
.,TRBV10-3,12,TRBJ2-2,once,TGTGCCATCGGGGCAGGGGCCGGGGAGCTGTTTTTT,CAIGAGAGELFF
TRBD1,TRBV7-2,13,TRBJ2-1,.,TGTGCCAGCAGCTGGGGACAGCCCAATGAGCAGTTCTTC,CASSWGQPNEQFF
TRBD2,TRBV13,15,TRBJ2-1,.,TGTGCCAGCAGCCTGGGGACTAGCGGTTACAATGAGCAGTTCTTC,CASSLGTSGYNEQFF
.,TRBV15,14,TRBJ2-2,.,TGTGCCACCAGCAGAGCAGGGATGACCGGGGAGCTGTTTTTT,CATSRAGMTGELFF
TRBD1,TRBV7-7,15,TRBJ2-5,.,TGTGCTAGCAGCCGCGGGACAGGGGGCGGAGAGACCCAGTACTTC,CASSRGTGGGETQYF
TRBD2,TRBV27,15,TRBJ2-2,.,TGTGCCAGCAGTGCCCTAGCGGGAGCGGTCGGGGAGCTGTTTTTT,CASSALAGAVGELFF
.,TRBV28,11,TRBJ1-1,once,TGTGCCAGCAGTTTGGATAGGGAGGCTTTCTTT,CASSLDREAFF
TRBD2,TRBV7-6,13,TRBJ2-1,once,TGCGCCAGCGGGAGGCTACTGTACAATGAGCAGTTCTTC,CASGRLLYNEQFF
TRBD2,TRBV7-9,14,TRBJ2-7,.,TGTGCCAGCAGCTCCTTAGCGGGGGTCTACGAGCAGTACTTC,CASSSLAGVYEQYF
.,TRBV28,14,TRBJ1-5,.,TGTGCCAGCCTACAGGGTGCCAGCAATCAGCCCCAGCATTTT,CASLQGASNQPQHF
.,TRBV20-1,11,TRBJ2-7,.,TGCAGTGCCGACTTAGTCTACGAGCAGTACTTC,CSADLVYEQYF
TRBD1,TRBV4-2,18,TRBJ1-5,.,TGTGCCAGCAGCCAAGCTCCAACAGGGGTCAGAAGCAATCAGCCCCAGCATTTT,CASSQAPTGVRSNQPQHF
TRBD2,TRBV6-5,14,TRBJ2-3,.,TGTGCCAGCAAGCGGACTAGCGGCACAGATACGCAGTATTTT,CASKRTSGTDTQYF
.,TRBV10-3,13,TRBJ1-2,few,TGTGCCATCAATCCAGCGAATAACTATGGCTACACCTTC,CAINPANNYGYTF
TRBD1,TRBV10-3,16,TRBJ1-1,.,TGTGCCATCAGTGAATTGGGGACAGGGGTGAGAACTGAAGCTTTCTTT,CAISELGTGVRTEAFF
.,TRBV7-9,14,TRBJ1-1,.,TGTGCCAGCAGCTCCGGACAGACGAACACTGAAGCTTTCTTT,CASSSGQTNTEAFF
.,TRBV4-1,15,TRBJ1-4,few,TGCGCCAGCAGCCAAGATCGGGGAGCTAATGAAAAACTGTTTTTT,CASSQDRGANEKLFF